The 2 T cell receptor beta chains given below trace back to one sample, sequenced in a study of T cells in Graves' hyperthyroidism and ophthalmopathy. There were TCR beta CDR3 regions amplified from RNA transcripts. The HTBI primer set drove a first-round RT-PCR of the TCR CDR3. TCRdb redid the calling of the multiplex PCR reads with MiXCR, one entry per CDR3 protein. The sample includes around 400,000 distinct CDR3 sequences, about 25% of them seen just once. Sequenced input: blood. These receptor sequences come from a man aged 50 to 60 with Graves' hyperthyroidism.

This clonotype was found a few times. The chain recombines TRBV24-1 with TRBJ2-5; 7 nucleotides match TRBD2. Per the germline V gene, CDR1 is KGHDR and CDR2 is SFDVKD. This CDR3 is built from 14 residues. The ends lost 2 bases at V and 5 bases at J; junction bases unmatched: 4. CDR3 sequence reads: CATSDWGGTETQYF. The CDR3 DNA sequence: TGTGCCACCAGTGATTGGGGGGGGACGGAGACCCAGTACTTC.

This clonotype has just a few counts. This chain links TRBV5-1 with TRBJ2-2; possibly TRBD1 or TRBD2 for D (5 bases each). The V end lost 3 bases, the J end lost 4 bases, and 13 bases lay between the germline ends. The CDR3 sequence is 15 residues long. From germline, CDR1 is SGHRS and CDR2 YFSETQ. In DNA form, the CDR3 reads TGCGCCAGCAGCTACACAGGAGGCGGCACCGGGGAGCTGTTTTTT. Translating gives CASSYTGGGTGELFF. The whole variable domain, filled in from reference TRBV5-1 and TRBJ2-2, reads KAGVTQTPRYLIKTRGQQVTLSCSPISGHRSVSWYQQTPGQGLQFLFEYFSETQRNKGNFPGRFSGRQFSNSRSEMNVSTLELGDSALYLCASSYTGGGTGELFFGEGSRLTVL.